One sample yielded the 32 T cell receptor beta chains listed below, sequenced in a study of blood T cell repertoires in COVID-19. The protocol was immunoSEQ multiplex PCR, while the TCRdb copy is restricted to in-frame clones and leaves out a portion. The sample lists 90,000 to 130,000 clones, approximately 85% occurring once. Sequenced material: peripheral blood. These receptor sequences come from a man aged 35 to 55 with acute or convalescent COVID-19.

This clone was recorded at least ten times. The gene calls are TRBV7-3 and TRBJ2-1; D gene ambiguous. Germline V CDR1 and CDR2: SGHTA, FQGTGA. Trimming took off 4 bases at V and 4 bases at J, with 8 bases between the two ends. The CDR3 has 13 amino acids. This CDR3 is CASSYSPYNEQFF. CDR3 DNA sequence: TGTGCCAGCAGCTACAGCCCTTACAATGAGCAGTTCTTC.

The genes are TRBV7-2 and TRBJ2-1; 9 bases fit TRBD2. The CDR3 sequence is 18 residues long. V lost 2 bases and J lost 4; bases outside the gene matches: 12. Germline V lookup: CDR1 SGHTA, CDR2 FQGNSA. CDR3 nucleotides: TGTGCCAGCAGCTTAACTAGGCTAGCGGGGCGCGTGTACAATGAGCAGTTCTTC. Amino acids: CASSLTRLAGRVYNEQFF. The entire variable domain, with the rest obtained from reference TRBV7-2 and TRBJ2-1, is as follows: GAGVSQSPSNKVTEKGKDVELRCDPISGHTALYWYRQSLGQGLEFLIYFQGNSAPDKSGLPSDRFSAERTGGSVSTLTIQRTQQEDSAVYLCASSLTRLAGRVYNEQFFGPGTRLTVL.

The chain uses TRBV28 and TRBJ2-5; 7 nucleotides match TRBD2. The V gene's germline CDR1 is MDHEN and CDR2 SYDVKM. The V and J ends lost 6 bases and 0 bases, in that order; junction bases with no gene match: 7. This CDR3 is built from 15 residues. CDR3 DNA: TGTGCCAGCAGCCCTGGGACTACGTACCAAGAGACCCAGTACTTC. Protein sequence: CASSPGTTYQETQYF. Variable domain in full (rest from reference TRBV28 and TRBJ2-5): DVKVTQSSRYLVKRTGEKVFLECVQDMDHENMFWYRQDPGLGLRLIYFSYDVKMKEKGDIPEGYSVSREKKERFSLILESASTNQTSMYLCASSPGTTYQETQYFGPGTRLLVL.

The chain has TRBV2 and TRBJ2-4; the D gene is possibly TRBD1 (5 bases). Trimming removed 11 bases from V and 1 base from J, with 15 bases in between. Germline V CDR1 and CDR2: SNHLY, FYNNEI. This CDR3 comprises 14 residues. The CDR3 sequence: CASQGGAAKNIQYF. The CDR3 nucleotides are TGTGCCTCTCAGGGTGGGGCGGCCAAAAACATTCAGTACTTC.

As concerns this clone: Germline is not matched at one junction end, which may reflect a read error. This chain joins TRBV18 and TRBJ2-3; 8 nucleotides line up with TRBD2. CDR3 size: 15 residues. Germline CDR1 KGHSH, CDR2 LQKENI. This CDR3 is CASSPPGLAKGTQYF. The CDR3 DNA follows: TGTGCCAGCTCCCCACCTGGACTAGCCAAGGGTACGCAGTATTTT.

The V and J genes are TRBV7-2 and TRBJ2-3; D uncertain. In germline, CDR1 is SGHTA, CDR2 FQGNSA. Trimming took 2 bases from V and 3 from J, leaving 12 bases between them. This CDR3 contains 15 residues. The CDR3 here is CASSLSVAATDTQYF. CDR3 DNA: TGTGCCAGCAGCTTAAGTGTGGCTGCTACAGATACGCAGTATTTT. Looking up the rest from reference TRBV7-2 and TRBJ2-3 gives the full variable domain: GAGVSQSPSNKVTEKGKDVELRCDPISGHTALYWYRQSLGQGLEFLIYFQGNSAPDKSGLPSDRFSAERTGGSVSTLTIQRTQQEDSAVYLCASSLSVAATDTQYFGPGTRLTVL.

The chain links TRBV7-9 to TRBJ2-1; possibly TRBD2 for D (5 bases). Germline V gene sequence: CDR1 SEHNR, CDR2 FQNEAQ (reference sequence). The V end lost 5 bases, the J end lost 2 bases, and 13 bases lay between the germline ends. The CDR3 covers 15 residues. The CDR3 reads CASSPPSLPYNEQFF. CDR3 DNA: TGTGCCAGCAGCCCCCCTAGCTTGCCCTACAATGAGCAGTTCTTC.

The chain links TRBV15 to TRBJ2-3, with D perhaps matching TRBD2 (6 bases). Germline-derived CDR1 and CDR2 are LNHNV and YYDKDF (reference sequence). The CDR3 loop spans 15 amino acids. V lost 6 bases and J lost 2, with 15 bases in between. CDR3 coding DNA: TGTGCCACCAGGGCGGGATTCTCTATCACAGATACGCAGTATTTT. Residues: CATRAGFSITDTQYF.

This clone was observed a handful of times. The chain uses TRBV5-4 and TRBJ2-3; D possibly corresponds to TRBD1 (6 bases). CDR1 and CDR2 from the germline V gene are SGHNT and YYREEE (reference sequence). The CDR3 is made up of 13 amino acids. Trimming took off 4 bases at V and 2 bases at J, with 8 bases between the two ends. CDR3 nucleotides: TGTGCCAGCAGCCGACAGGTCACAGATACGCAGTATTTT. Translating gives CASSRQVTDTQYF. The entire variable domain, with the rest obtained from reference TRBV5-4 and TRBJ2-3, is as follows: ETGVTQSPTHLIKTRGQQVTLRCSSQSGHNTVSWYQQALGQGPQFIFQYYREEENGRGNFPPRFSGLQFPNYSSELNVNALELDDSALYLCASSRQVTDTQYFGPGTRLTVL.

J is TRBJ2-5 and V is TRBV11-1, with D possibly matching TRBD2 (6 bases). CDR3 length: 15 amino acids. Germline assignment: CDR1 SGHAT and CDR2 FQDESV (reference sequence). V lost 1 base and J lost 1, with 10 bases in between. The CDR3 nucleotides read TGTGCCAGCAGCTTAGTTCCGGGGGTCCAAGAGACCCAGTACTTC. It translates to CASSLVPGVQETQYF.

The chain couples TRBV23-1 to TRBJ2-7; maybe TRBD1 (5 bases). TRBV23-1 is labeled an ORF, and its function is uncertain. Trimming took off 7 bases at V and 3 bases at J, with 25 bases between the two ends. The CDR3 runs to 17 residues. This CDR3 reads CASTTKKDTQRYYEQYF. CDR3 coding DNA: TGCGCCAGCACCACTAAAAAGGACACCCAGAGATACTACGAGCAGTACTTC.

The V gene is TRBV28, the J gene TRBJ2-5; the match to TRBD2 covers 8 bases. This CDR3 has 15 residues. Unmatched junction bases numbered 6, after V lost 4 bases and J lost 2 bases. Per germline, CDR1 MDHEN and CDR2 SYDVKM. CDR3: CASSSLAGAQETQYF. The CDR3 DNA is TGTGCCAGCAGTTCCCTAGCGGGCGCACAAGAGACCCAGTACTTC.

The chain combines TRBV3-1 (or the pseudogene TRBV3-2) with TRBJ1-4; TRBD1 agrees at 10 bases. The germline CDR1 and CDR2 sequences are LGHDT and YNNKEL (reference sequence). The J segment lost 6 bases and the V segment lost 0 bases, leaving 10 bases of the junction unmatched. This CDR3 is built from 18 residues. The CDR3 coding sequence is TGTGCCAGCAGCCAAGATAGTTTTGGGGGGACAGGGGATGAAAAACTGTTTTTT. This sequence encodes CASSQDSFGGTGDEKLFF.

The chain couples TRBV5-1 to TRBJ1-2; the D gene is possibly TRBD1 (5 bases). Trimming left V 4 bases short and J 0 bases short, with 7 bases between. Germline V gene data show CDR1 as SGHRS and CDR2 as YFSETQ. CDR3 length: 13 amino acids. The CDR3 spells CASSKQANYGYTF. The DNA of the CDR3 is TGCGCCAGCAGCAAACAGGCTAACTATGGCTACACCTTC.

The V gene is TRBV5-4, the J gene TRBJ2-2; 7 bases match TRBD2. Germline V gene sequence: CDR1 SGHNT, CDR2 YYREEE (reference sequence). With 1 base clipped from V and 3 bases from J, the junction kept 3 bases outside the gene matches. The CDR3 contains 15 residues. The CDR3 DNA reads as TGTGCCAGCAGCTTGAGGGCGGGAGACACCGGGGAGCTGTTTTTT. Residues: CASSLRAGDTGELFF.

V and J are TRBV5-6 and TRBJ1-3; the match to TRBD1 covers 8 bases. Trimming took 4 bases from V and 3 from J; bases not matched to a gene: 0. Germline V CDR1 and CDR2: SGHDT, YYEEEE. The CDR3 totals 13 residues. In nucleotides, the CDR3 is TGTGCCAGCAGCGGGACAGGTGGAAACACCATATATTTT. Encoded protein: CASSGTGGNTIYF.

The chain recombines TRBV2 with TRBJ1-6; perhaps TRBD1 as D (5 bases). Germline V gives CDR1 SNHLY, CDR2 FYNNEI. This CDR3 spans 13 amino acids. Trimming shortened V by 7 bases and J by 10 bases, and 14 bases separated the two germline ends. CDR3 region: CASKEGQGSPLHF. The DNA for the CDR3 is TGTGCCAGCAAGGAGGGGCAAGGGTCACCCCTCCACTTT. Using reference TRBV2 and TRBJ1-6 for the parts outside the CDR3, the full variable domain is EPEVTQTPSHQVTQMGQEVILRCVPISNHLYFYWYRQILGQKVEFLVSFYNNEISEKSEIFDDQFSVERPDGSNFTLKIRSTKLEDSAMYFCASKEGQGSPLHFGNGTRLTVT.

This clone appeared a few times. This rearrangement joins TRBV18 to TRBJ2-1; 12 bases match TRBD2. The germline V gene encodes CDR1 KGHSH and CDR2 LQKENI. With 6 bases clipped from V and 7 bases from J, the junction kept 7 bases outside the gene matches. The CDR3 is 15 residues long. CDR3 bases: TGTGCCAGCTCCCCCACTAGCGGGAGGAATAATGAGCAGTTCTTC. This encodes CASSPTSGRNNEQFF.

This chain uses TRBV2 with TRBJ1-5, with 10 bases matching TRBD1. CDR1 is SNHLY, CDR2 FYNNEI, per germline. This CDR3 has 14 amino acids. Trimming cost V 4 bases and J 9 bases; bases outside gene matches: 6. CDR3 region: CASSGGTGDGPQHF. The CDR3 coding sequence is TGTGCCAGCAGTGGGGGGACAGGGGATGGGCCCCAGCATTTT.

The rearrangement joins TRBV6-5 to TRBJ2-5; unclear D gene. V was trimmed by 4 bases and J by 5 bases, leaving 8 bases between them. The CDR3 contains 12 residues. Germline CDR1 MNHEY, CDR2 SVGAGI. CDR3 sequence reads: CASSSSRETQYF. The CDR3 DNA reads as TGTGCCAGCAGTTCCTCGAGGGAGACCCAGTACTTC.

This chain connects TRBV6-5 to TRBJ1-3; a weak D match, TRBD1 (6 bases). The CDR3 is 14 amino acids. Trimming cost V 4 bases and J 5 bases, with 12 bases left between them. CDR1 is MNHEY and CDR2 is SVGAGI in the germline V gene. CDR3 protein: CASSSSGVRNTIYF. The CDR3 nucleotides are TGTGCCAGCAGTTCGTCAGGGGTGAGAAACACCATATATTTT.

The chain couples TRBV6-5 to TRBJ2-7; TRBD1 matches 9 bases. Germline CDR1 reads MNHEY; CDR2 reads SVGAGI. The CDR3 is 15 amino acids. Trimming cost V 6 bases and J 4 bases; bases outside gene matches: 10. In DNA, the CDR3 is TGTGCCAGCAGACTCCGGGACAGGGTCCATTACGAGCAGTACTTC. This sequence encodes CASRLRDRVHYEQYF.

The V and J genes are TRBV12-5 and TRBJ2-2; a possible D gene is TRBD2 (7 bases). Germline V lookup: CDR1 LGHNT, CDR2 FRNRAP. This CDR3 is built from 15 residues. Trimming took 5 bases from V and 6 from J, leaving 16 bases between them. The CDR3 reads CASGGGGGRPGELFF. DNA of the CDR3: TGTGCTAGTGGTGGGGGAGGGGGACGGCCCGGGGAGCTGTTTTTT.

This clone was picked up one time. The genes are TRBV7-6 and TRBJ2-1, with TRBD2 matching over 10 bases. The CDR3 extends over 16 amino acids. V shed 4 bases, J shed 6 bases, and the junction held 9 bases outside the gene matches. Germline assignment: CDR1 SGHVS and CDR2 FNYEAQ. The CDR3 region is CASSSRPGLAINEQFF. The DNA for the CDR3 is TGTGCCAGCAGCTCTCGCCCGGGACTAGCGATCAATGAGCAGTTCTTC.

The rearrangement joins TRBV27 to TRBJ1-4, with D perhaps matching TRBD1 (5 bases). Germline CDR1 MNHEY, CDR2 SMNVEV (reference sequence). The CDR3 has 15 amino acids. V lost 6 bases to trimming and J lost 0 bases, with 11 bases between them. Here the CDR3 DNA reads TGTGCCAGCAGCTGGGGCCTTGCAACTAATGAAAAACTGTTTTTT. Protein product: CASSWGLATNEKLFF.

This rearrangement joins TRBV4-3 to TRBJ1-1; 7 positions match TRBD1. Trimming took 2 bases from V and 2 from J; bases not matched to a gene: 5. The length of the CDR3 is 15 residues. CDR1 LGHNA and CDR2 YSLEER come from the germline V gene. The CDR3 DNA sequence: TGCGCCAGCAGCCAAAGGGGACAGCCTAACACTGAAGCTTTCTTT. It encodes CASSQRGQPNTEAFF.

The gene calls are TRBV4-2 and TRBJ2-1; 9 bases are a match to TRBD2. V shed 1 base, J shed 9 bases, and the junction held 10 bases outside the gene matches. The CDR3 extends over 16 amino acids. From germline, CDR1 is LGHNA and CDR2 YNFKEQ. The CDR3 loop reads CASSQASASGNREQFF. The DNA of the CDR3 is TGTGCCAGCAGCCAAGCTTCCGCTAGCGGGAATCGTGAGCAGTTCTTC.

J is TRBJ2-1 and V is TRBV7-3; D perhaps matches TRBD2 (7 bases). This CDR3 is 14 amino acids long. CDR1 SGHTA and CDR2 FQGTGA come from the germline V gene. V was shortened by 5 bases and J by 9 bases, with 17 bases between the two germline ends. The CDR3: CASSPRGGLGEQFF. DNA of the CDR3: TGTGCCAGCAGCCCTAGGGGGGGTCTGGGTGAGCAGTTCTTC.

Only a few counts were recorded for this clone. This sequence joins TRBV2 and TRBJ2-2; TRBD2 is a possible D gene (5 bases). The CDR3 is made up of 13 amino acids. Germline loops: CDR1 SNHLY, CDR2 FYNNEI. The V end lost 9 bases, the J end lost 2 bases, and 10 bases lay between the germline ends. CDR3 sequence: CASLRDNTGELFF. The DNA of the CDR3 is TGTGCCAGTCTTCGGGATAACACCGGGGAGCTGTTTTTT.

This clone came up once. The J gene is TRBJ2-5, the V gene TRBV18; 12 nucleotides align to TRBD2. From germline, CDR1 is KGHSH and CDR2 LQKENI. The length of the CDR3 is 16 residues. The V segment lost 10 bases and the J segment 0 bases; nucleotides outside the gene matches: 9. CDR3 loop: CANSHRTSGNQETQYF. The CDR3 nucleotides are TGTGCCAACTCGCACAGGACTAGCGGGAACCAAGAGACCCAGTACTTC.

The J gene is TRBJ2-5, the V gene TRBV5-1; the D is unclear. From germline, CDR1 is SGHRS and CDR2 YFSETQ. The CDR3 is 12 residues long. V was pared by 0 bases and J by 5 bases, with 5 bases between. The CDR3 region is CASSLALETQYF. The CDR3 coding sequence is TGCGCCAGCAGCTTGGCTTTGGAGACCCAGTACTTC. The variable domain in full, completed from reference TRBV5-1 and TRBJ2-5, reads KAGVTQTPRYLIKTRGQQVTLSCSPISGHRSVSWYQQTPGQGLQFLFEYFSETQRNKGNFPGRFSGRQFSNSRSEMNVSTLELGDSALYLCASSLALETQYFGPGTRLLVL.

V is TRBV27 and J is TRBJ2-3; D unresolved. The CDR3 spans 11 residues. Per the germline V gene, CDR1 is MNHEY and CDR2 is SMNVEV (reference sequence). The V and J ends lost 3 bases and 5 bases respectively, with 3 bases between them. CDR3 sequence: CASSFRDTQYF. The CDR3 bases are TGTGCCAGCAGTTTTAGAGATACGCAGTATTTT.